The 18 T cell receptor beta chains below were found in one sample sequenced in a study of cytomegalovirus exposure and HLA in healthy donors. It was with 60 Vbeta and 13 Jbeta primers that the PCR ran. Clones were sequenced by immunoSEQ multiplex PCR, and TCRdb holds only the in-frame ones, with some missing. The sample carries about 210,000 clones, just under 80% recorded once. The sequenced sample consisted of PBMCs. These receptors all come from a boy aged 10-17 years in good health and CMV-seronegative.

The chain employs TRBV5-1 and TRBJ2-1; 11 positions match TRBD2. CDR1 and CDR2 from the germline V gene are SGHRS and YFSETQ. CDR3 length equals 17 residues. V shed 2 bases and J 6 bases; nucleotides not matched to a gene: 10. The CDR3 loop is CASSLQITSGSSNEQFF. CDR3 sequence (DNA): TGCGCCAGCAGCTTACAAATAACTAGCGGGAGTTCCAATGAGCAGTTCTTC.

The chain employs TRBV11-3 and TRBJ2-5, with a tentative D call TRBD2 (7 bases). V lost 4 bases to trimming and J lost 2 bases, with 17 bases between them. The CDR3 totals 16 residues. Germline V gene data show CDR1 as SGHNT and CDR2 as YENEEA. The CDR3 here is CASSSSRGARQETQYF. CDR3 DNA: TGTGCCAGCAGCTCCTCCCGGGGGGCAAGGCAAGAGACCCAGTACTTC.

The chain has TRBV5-1 and TRBJ1-4; TRBD1 agrees at 7 bases. The V segment lost 2 bases and the J segment 5 bases; nucleotides outside the gene matches: 6. CDR3 length equals 15 residues. The germline gives CDR1 SGHRS, CDR2 YFSETQ. Here the CDR3 DNA reads TGCGCCAGCAGCTTCCGGGACAGCATCAATGAAAAACTGTTTTTT. This gives the protein CASSFRDSINEKLFF.

This clone occurred once. Other DNA sequences of this sample code for an identical CDR3. The DNA of the CDR3 is TGCGCCAGCAGCCCCAACAGGGGGTGGGGGCAAGAGACCCAGTACTTC. It is translated as CASSPNRGWGQETQYF. The V gene is TRBV5-1, the J gene TRBJ2-5, with TRBD1 matching 8 bases. Germline V CDR1 and CDR2: SGHRS, YFSETQ. The ends lost 4 bases at V and 2 bases at J; junction bases unmatched: 10. The CDR3 loop spans 16 amino acids.

This clone turned up a few times. This sequence joins TRBV30 and TRBJ2-4, with D hard to call. V was clipped by 0 bases and J by 0 bases, with 6 bases between them. Germline loops: CDR1 GTSNPN, CDR2 SVGIG (reference sequence). This CDR3 spans 14 amino acids. The CDR3 spells CAWSVGLAKNIQYF. The CDR3 coding sequence is TGTGCCTGGAGTGTCGGGTTAGCCAAAAACATTCAGTACTTC.

This clone was counted a few times. This chain connects TRBV27 to TRBJ2-7, with D possibly TRBD1 on 5 matching bases. Trimming cost V 3 bases and J 4 bases, with 19 bases left between them. Germline loops: CDR1 MNHEY, CDR2 SMNVEV (reference sequence). The CDR3 runs 16 residues. DNA for the CDR3: TGTGCCAGCAGTTTCCTCGGGCGATCAGGGATGTACGAGCAGTACTTC. Residues: CASSFLGRSGMYEQYF.

CDR3 DNA: TGTGCCACCCTTATCGGGGTGAACACCGGGGAGCTGTTTTTT. It specifies CATLIGVNTGELFF. The V gene is TRBV15, the J gene TRBJ2-2, with TRBD2 as a possible D gene (5 bases). Per germline, CDR1 LNHNV and CDR2 YYDKDF (reference sequence). The V end lost 8 bases, the J end lost 1 base, and 11 bases lay between the germline ends. This CDR3 comprises 14 residues.

This clone was counted between two and nine times. The chain carries TRBV19 and TRBJ1-5, with 11 bases fitting TRBD1. Germline CDR1 reads LNHDA; CDR2 reads SQIVND (reference sequence). V was pared by 6 bases and J by 0 bases, with 4 bases of the junction left unmatched. The CDR3 sequence is 16 residues long. The CDR3 protein is CASSRDRGYSNQPQHF. The CDR3, as DNA: TGTGCCAGTAGCCGGGACAGGGGGTATAGCAATCAGCCCCAGCATTTT. The full variable domain, in which reference TRBV19 and TRBJ1-5 provide the parts outside the CDR3, is DGGITQSPKYLFRKEGQNVTLSCEQNLNHDAMYWYRQDPGQGLRLIYYSQIVNDFQKGDIAEGYSVSREKKESFPLTVTSAQKNPTAFYLCASSRDRGYSNQPQHFGDGTRLSIL.

V gene TRBV19 combines with J gene TRBJ2-2, with a weak D call TRBD1 (7 bases). Germline V gives CDR1 LNHDA, CDR2 SQIVND (reference sequence). The CDR3 runs to 16 residues. The ends were cut back, 3 bases at V and 5 bases at J, with 16 bases in the middle. DNA for the CDR3: TGTGCCAGTAGTATTCTCTTTCAGGGGGGAACCGGGGAGCTGTTTTTT. Translated: CASSILFQGGTGELFF.

This clone was recorded once. V usage is TRBV6-1 and J usage is TRBJ1-6, with 7 positions matching TRBD1. Losses at the gene ends were 4 bases for V and 9 bases for J; bases not matched to a gene: 9. Germline V CDR1 and CDR2: MNHNS, SASEGT. The CDR3 loop spans 15 amino acids. CDR3 bases: TGTGCCAGCAGTGTCCGACAGGGTGGAGTTTCACCCCTCCACTTT. Its translation: CASSVRQGGVSPLHF.

V usage is TRBV5-4 and J usage is TRBJ2-1, with 7 bases matching TRBD1. CDR3 length equals 15 residues. The V gene's germline CDR1 is SGHNT and CDR2 YYREEE (reference sequence). V was pared by 2 bases and J by 2 bases, with 4 bases of the junction left unmatched. CDR3 in amino acids: CASSFDRVTYNEQFF. The CDR3 DNA follows: TGTGCCAGCAGCTTCGACAGGGTCACCTACAATGAGCAGTTCTTC.

The chain is built from TRBV2 and TRBJ2-7, with D tentatively TRBD2 (6 bases). Trimming removed 4 bases at V and 1 base at J, with 14 bases between. CDR3 length equals 15 residues. Germline CDR1 is SNHLY and CDR2 is FYNNEI. The CDR3 sequence: CASSVAAGVSYEQYF. DNA for the CDR3: TGTGCCAGCAGTGTAGCGGCCGGAGTTTCCTACGAGCAGTACTTC. Variable domain in full (rest from reference TRBV2 and TRBJ2-7): EPEVTQTPSHQVTQMGQEVILRCVPISNHLYFYWYRQILGQKVEFLVSFYNNEISEKSEIFDDQFSVERPDGSNFTLKIRSTKLEDSAMYFCASSVAAGVSYEQYFGPGTRLTVT.

The chain joins TRBV19 to TRBJ1-2, with 8 bases aligning to TRBD1. From germline, CDR1 is LNHDA and CDR2 SQIVND (reference sequence). CDR3 length: 15 residues. J gave up 4 bases and V 4 bases, and 8 bases lay outside the gene matches. The CDR3 nucleotides read TGTGCCAGTAGTACGGACAGGGATGGGATCTATGGCTACACCTTC. It encodes CASSTDRDGIYGYTF.

This sequence joins TRBV7-2 and TRBJ1-5, with 7 bases aligning to TRBD1. With 1 base clipped from V and 1 base from J, the junction kept 7 bases outside the gene matches. CDR3 size: 17 residues. Per germline, CDR1 SGHTA and CDR2 FQGNSA. The CDR3 region is CASSLVADRRSNQPQHF. DNA of the CDR3: TGTGCCAGCAGCTTAGTTGCGGACAGGCGAAGCAATCAGCCCCAGCATTTT.

The genes are TRBV2 and TRBJ2-5; 8 nucleotides line up with TRBD2. The CDR3 is 15 amino acids. V lost 3 bases, J lost 2 bases, and 5 bases stayed unmatched. Germline CDR1 SNHLY, CDR2 FYNNEI. The CDR3 region has the DNA TGTGCCAGCAGTGATCTAGCGGGCGTTCAAGAGACCCAGTACTTC. Translating gives CASSDLAGVQETQYF.

This clone has just one count. V is TRBV4-2 and J is TRBJ1-2, with TRBD1 matching 9 bases. This CDR3 region has 15 residues. Germline V lookup: CDR1 LGHNA, CDR2 YNFKEQ. With V trimmed by 6 bases and J by 4 bases, 9 bases remained unmatched. CDR3 sequence reads: CASSTPGDRVYGYTF. CDR3 bases: TGTGCCAGCAGTACACCGGGGGACAGGGTCTATGGCTACACCTTC.

CDR3 in amino acids: CASSVGGYGYTF. Here the CDR3 DNA reads TGTGCCAGTAGTGTCGGTGGCTATGGCTACACCTTC. The chain carries TRBV19 and TRBJ1-2; D is uncertain. V lost 5 bases to trimming and J lost 4 bases, with 8 bases between them. Germline loops: CDR1 LNHDA, CDR2 SQIVND (reference sequence). This CDR3 comprises 12 residues.

This sequence joins TRBV5-1 and TRBJ2-7; TRBD2 matches at 7 bases. The V and J ends lost 6 bases and 1 base, in that order; junction bases with no gene match: 7. The germline V gene has CDR1 SGHRS and CDR2 YFSETQ. The CDR3 loop spans 14 amino acids. CDR3 sequence reads: CASTPGGGSYEQYF. CDR3 nucleotide sequence: TGCGCCAGCACCCCTGGGGGGGGATCCTACGAGCAGTACTTC.